These 16 T cell receptor beta chains were sequenced from one sample in a study of blood T cell repertoires in COVID-19. Clones were sequenced by immunoSEQ multiplex PCR, and TCRdb holds only the in-frame ones, with some missing. The table lists about 520,000 clones, around 85% of them singletons. Sequenced: peripheral blood. These receptors were taken from a human donor in a cohort sampled during active COVID-19.

V is TRBV11-2 and J is TRBJ2-2; 8 nucleotides align to TRBD2. In germline, CDR1 is SGHAT, CDR2 FQNNGV. CDR3 length: 16 residues. Losses at the gene ends were 3 bases for V and 3 bases for J; bases not matched to a gene: 6. CDR3 coding DNA: TGTGCCAGCAGCTTTTTGAGCGGGAGCTACACCGGGGAGCTGTTTTTT. It translates to CASSFLSGSYTGELFF.

J is TRBJ2-7 and V is TRBV9; D is perhaps TRBD2 (6 bases). Germline loops: CDR1 SGDLS, CDR2 YYNGEE. This CDR3 has 14 amino acids. V was cut by 0 bases and J by 5 bases, with 12 bases left in between. The CDR3 reads CASSVDGRFDEQYF. CDR3 nucleotide sequence: TGTGCCAGCAGCGTAGACGGGAGATTCGACGAGCAGTACTTC.

The chain employs TRBV18 and TRBJ1-1; D not resolved. Germline CDR1 KGHSH, CDR2 LQKENI. This CDR3 spans 14 amino acids. Trimming pared 2 bases from V and 0 bases from J, leaving 7 bases between. The CDR3 nucleotides are TGTGCCAGCTCACCAGGTGGCATGAACACTGAAGCTTTCTTT. Its translation is CASSPGGMNTEAFF.

The V and J genes are TRBV2 and TRBJ1-4; D ambiguous. V was cut by 7 bases and J by 6 bases, with 9 bases left in between. The CDR3 runs 12 residues. In germline, CDR1 is SNHLY, CDR2 FYNNEI. CDR3 protein: CASTDNYEKLFF. The CDR3 coding sequence is TGTGCCAGCACCGACAATTATGAAAAACTGTTTTTT.

The chain employs TRBV4-1 and TRBJ1-1, with 10 bases fitting TRBD1. Germline lookup yields CDR1 MGHRA and CDR2 YSYEKL. The CDR3 has 15 residues. J was trimmed by 0 bases and V by 4 bases; bases with no gene match: 2. The CDR3 here is CASSRGQGMNTEAFF. CDR3 bases: TGCGCCAGCAGCCGGGGACAGGGGATGAACACTGAAGCTTTCTTT.

The chain links TRBV3-1 (or the pseudogene TRBV3-2) to TRBJ2-3; perhaps TRBD1 as D (6 bases). V lost 0 bases and J 7 bases, leaving 11 bases between the germline ends. This CDR3 has 14 residues. Germline loops: CDR1 LGHDT, CDR2 YNNKEL (reference sequence). The CDR3 DNA is TGTGCCAGCAGCCAAGATGCTGGGGGCTATACGCAGTATTTT. Translation: CASSQDAGGYTQYF.

The V gene is TRBV6-2 or TRBV6-3, the J gene TRBJ2-4; TRBD1 aligns across 7 bases. In germline, CDR1 is MNHEY, CDR2 SVGEGT. This CDR3 is 16 amino acids long. The junction had 7 bases not matched to a gene; V was cut back by 0 bases and J by 5 bases. The CDR3 region has the DNA TGTGCCAGCAGTTACTCTATCAAGGGGGCTGAAAACATTCAGTACTTC. The encoded protein is CASSYSIKGAENIQYF.

The V call is TRBV4-1, the J call TRBJ2-5, with 10 bases identical to TRBD2. In germline, CDR1 is MGHRA, CDR2 YSYEKL. The CDR3 sequence is 18 residues long. V lost 1 base to trimming and J lost 5 bases; unmatched junction nucleotides: 13. CDR3 region: CASSQGRSGRAKGETQYF. The CDR3 DNA is TGCGCCAGCAGCCAAGGACGAAGCGGGAGGGCCAAGGGGGAGACCCAGTACTTC.

V usage is TRBV14 and J usage is TRBJ1-1; D remains unclear. Germline CDR1 reads SGHDN; CDR2 reads FVKESK. V was shortened by 4 bases and J by 1 base, with 13 bases between the two germline ends. The CDR3 extends over 15 amino acids. This CDR3 is CASSRTSSRNTEAFF. The CDR3 DNA reads TGTGCCAGCAGCCGGACTTCTTCCCGGAACACTGAAGCTTTCTTT.

V is TRBV21-1 and J is TRBJ2-1; the DNA was not compared with TRBD1, the D call given in the table. TRBV21-1 is noted as a pseudogene. The CDR3 length is 15 residues. CDR3 nucleotides: TGTGCCAGCAGCCGACAGGGGCTGTCTTACAATGAGCAGTTCTTC. It specifies CASSRQGLSYNEQFF.

This sequence joins TRBV27 and TRBJ1-2, with a weak D call TRBD1 (5 bases). The ends were cut back, 7 bases at V and 2 bases at J, with 20 bases in the middle. The CDR3 is made up of 16 amino acids. Germline V lookup: CDR1 MNHEY, CDR2 SMNVEV (reference sequence). This CDR3 is CASTPMGQGGNYGYTF. In nucleotides, the CDR3 is TGTGCCAGCACCCCGATGGGGCAGGGTGGAAACTATGGCTACACCTTC.

The chain combines TRBV6-5 with TRBJ1-1, with D possibly TRBD1 on 6 matching bases. The germline gives CDR1 MNHEY, CDR2 SVGAGI. This CDR3 region has 13 residues. Trimming stripped 7 bases from V and 3 bases from J, with 12 bases between. As DNA, the CDR3 is TGTGCCAGCACCCCAGGGGAAGACACTGAAGCTTTCTTT. The encoded protein is CASTPGEDTEAFF.

The V gene is TRBV6-1, the J gene TRBJ1-2, with D unresolved. The CDR3 sequence is 13 residues long. V was trimmed by 3 bases and J by 6 bases, leaving 11 bases between them. The germline gives CDR1 MNHNS, CDR2 SASEGT. The CDR3 here is CASSDGLINGYTF. CDR3 in DNA: TGTGCCAGCAGTGACGGACTGATTAATGGCTACACCTTC.

CDR3: CASSFYDTQYF. The CDR3 nucleotides read TGTGCCAGCAGTTTCTATGATACGCAGTATTTT. This chain joins TRBV12-3 or TRBV12-4 and TRBJ2-3; D not resolved. Between the trimmed V and J ends, which lost 3 bases and 6 bases, there was a span of 4 bases. The CDR3 has 11 amino acids.

The gene calls are TRBV6-6 and TRBJ2-7; unclear D gene. Germline values: CDR1 MNHNY, CDR2 SVGAGI (reference sequence). The CDR3 runs to 13 residues. Trimming pared 5 bases from V and 3 bases from J, leaving 11 bases between. The CDR3 DNA sequence: TGTGCCAGCAGTCCGAGGAGTGGCTACGAGCAGTACTTC. It is translated as CASSPRSGYEQYF.

The V gene is TRBV5-8, the J gene TRBJ1-1; 8 nucleotides line up with TRBD1. V lost 4 bases to trimming and J lost 4 bases; unmatched junction nucleotides: 18. Germline values: CDR1 SGHTS, CDR2 YDEGEE. The CDR3 is 18 residues long. The CDR3: CASSLQLTGVLGTTEAFF. For the CDR3, the DNA is TGTGCCAGCAGCCTCCAATTGACAGGGGTGTTGGGTACCACTGAAGCTTTCTTT.